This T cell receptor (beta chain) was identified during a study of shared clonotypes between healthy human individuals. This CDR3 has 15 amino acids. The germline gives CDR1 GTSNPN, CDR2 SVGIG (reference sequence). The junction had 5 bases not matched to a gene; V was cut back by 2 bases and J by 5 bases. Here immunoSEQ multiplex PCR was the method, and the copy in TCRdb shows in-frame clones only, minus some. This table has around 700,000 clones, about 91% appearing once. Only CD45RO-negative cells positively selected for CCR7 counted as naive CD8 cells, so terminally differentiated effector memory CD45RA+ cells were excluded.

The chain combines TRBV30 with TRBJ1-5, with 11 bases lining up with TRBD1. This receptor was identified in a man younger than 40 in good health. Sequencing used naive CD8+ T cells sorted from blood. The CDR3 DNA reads TGTGCCTGGAGTCCTGGACAGGGGGCGTATCAGCCCCAGCATTTT. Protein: CAWSPGQGAYQPQHF.